Listed below are T cell receptor beta chains from one sample, sequenced in a study of cytomegalovirus exposure and HLA in healthy donors. TCRdb keeps only in-frame clones here, not all; method: immunoSEQ multiplex PCR. The table for this sample gives under 200,000 clones. Sequencing used PBMCs. The receptors come from a young woman in good health and CMV-seropositive. Each CDR3 is given with its conserved first and last residue. Fields, in order: V gene, D gene, J gene, CDR3 DNA, CDR3 protein. D genes are given only for firm matches.

V: TRBV4-2
D: TRBD2
J: TRBJ2-3
DNA: TGTGCCAGCAGTTTCTCTGGGGGACTAGATACAGATACGCAGTATTTT
CDR3: CASSFSGGLDTDTQYF

V: TRBV2
D: TRBD1
J: TRBJ2-7
DNA: TGTGCCAGCAGTGAACAGGGACAGGGCTACGAGCAGTACTTC
CDR3: CASSEQGQGYEQYF

V: TRBV29-1
D: NA
J: TRBJ2-1
DNA: TGCAGCTTGGGGCGGGGTGAGCAGTTCTTC
CDR3: CSLGRGEQFF

V: TRBV7-8
D: TRBD1
J: TRBJ1-5
DNA: TGTGCCAGCAGCCTCGGGACAGGGTCCCAGCCCCAGCATTTT
CDR3: CASSLGTGSQPQHF

V: TRBV5-1
D: TRBD1
J: TRBJ2-1
DNA: TGCGCCAGCAGCTTGGGAGGGGGCGATGAGCAGTTCTTC
CDR3: CASSLGGGDEQFF

V: TRBV5-1
D: NA
J: TRBJ1-1
DNA: TGCGCCAGCAGCTTGGCCTCAGGGACACCCACTGAAGCTTTCTTT
CDR3: CASSLASGTPTEAFF

V: TRBV6-1
D: TRBD1
J: TRBJ1-1
DNA: TGTGCCAGCAGGCTGACAGGGCCGGGGAACACTGAAGCTTTCTTT
CDR3: CASRLTGPGNTEAFF

V: TRBV5-1
D: NA
J: TRBJ2-7
DNA: TGCGCCAGCAGCACTACAGGGATTGGAGAGCAGTACTTC
CDR3: CASSTTGIGEQYF

V: TRBV9
D: TRBD1
J: TRBJ2-6
DNA: TGTGCCAGCAGCGTAGAGGGCCGGGACAGGACCGATACTGGGGCCAACGTCCTGACTTTC
CDR3: CASSVEGRDRTDTGANVLTF

V: TRBV6-5
D: TRBD1
J: TRBJ1-2
DNA: TGTGCCAGCAGTTCCCAGGGGGACTATGGCTACACCTTC
CDR3: CASSSQGDYGYTF

V: TRBV11-3
D: NA
J: TRBJ1-2
DNA: TGTGCCAGCAGCTTAGATCACGGCGGGGCCCCCTATGGCTACACCTTC
CDR3: CASSLDHGGAPYGYTF

V: TRBV7-2
D: TRBD2
J: TRBJ2-4
DNA: TGTGCCAGCAGCTTCGGGAAAGAAGCGGGGAGGAACTTC
CDR3: CASSFGKEAGRNF

V: TRBV11-3
D: NA
J: TRBJ1-6
DNA: TGTGCCAGCAGCTTAGCAGGGCCCGGGGGTTCACCCCTCCACTTT
CDR3: CASSLAGPGGSPLHF

V: TRBV11-2
D: TRBD2
J: TRBJ2-3
DNA: TGTGCCAGCAGCTTAAGAGGAGGGCTAGCGGCCACAGATACGCAGTATTTT
CDR3: CASSLRGGLAATDTQYF

V: TRBV7-2
D: NA
J: TRBJ2-2
DNA: TGTGCCAGCAGCTTATACAGCACGAACACCGGGGAGCTGTTTTTT
CDR3: CASSLYSTNTGELFF

V: TRBV6-1
D: NA
J: TRBJ1-2
DNA: TGTGCCAGCAGGGAGGGGGGGAACTATGGCTACACCTTC
CDR3: CASREGGNYGYTF